Sequencing of this TCR beta chain was carried out in a study of blood T cell repertoires in COVID-19. For the study at large: Collection of acute and convalescent COVID-19 samples took place in the United States, Italy and Spain.

Patients of the Seattle cohort, enrolled during active infection, were followed longitudinally. J gave up 2 bases and V 9 bases, and 4 bases lay outside the gene matches. CDR1 and CDR2 (germline): SNHLY, FYNNEI. This CDR3 is built from 13 residues. Repertoires were generated with immunoSEQ multiplex PCR, while TCRdb's copy carries only in-frame clones and drops some. The table has fewer than 50,000 clones, 87% seen once. A few counts support this clone. This TCR was sampled from a man in his sixties with COVID-19, enrolled during active disease. This chain connects TRBV2 to TRBJ1-1; the match to TRBD1 covers 9 bases. The sample was peripheral blood. The CDR3 spells CARGGQGNTEAFF. The DNA for the CDR3 is TGTGCCAGGGGGGGACAGGGTAACACTGAAGCTTTCTTT.